Given below is one TCR beta chain in context. Its binding antigen is unknown. Base-call qualities are not available, and no considerably larger clone is one nucleotide away. This entry belongs to a study of T cell repertoires in cytomegalovirus infection (dated by TCRdb to about 2019). Background for the entire study: Donor HLA type was relevant to the analysis, because carriage of CMV infection together with the matching HLA type was indicated by public TCR beta signatures.

The instrument was an Illumina HiSeq 1500. The public sequencing data were trimmed at Q25 with fastp and processed into clonotypes with MiXCR by TCRdb, which kept only in-frame beta chains. Rows are combined by CDR3 protein, so each entry shows the most common genes and DNA. This sample lists about 530,000 distinct CDR3 sequences; around 27% were detected once. Less than 15% of the sample lies in the top ten. Summary of the overall study and its limitations: Carriers of CMV infection plus the relevant HLA type were discriminated by the cumulative frequency of public TCR beta family members in the study cohort and in an independent roughly 350-donor cohort. The ex vivo response was dominated by HLA-C-restricted CMV-specific TCR beta clonotypes, which also provided the single most frequent clonotype in two of eight donors.

CDR1 and CDR2 are read off the germline V gene as MDHEN and SYDVKM. The junction shows trimming of 7 bases on V and 0 bases on J, plus 7 bases between the germline ends. The CDR3 measures 13 amino acids from cysteine to phenylalanine. The only DNA kept is the CDR3, 39 bases in frame from the first base. The rearranged segments are TRBV28 and TRBJ1-5, with the identity of the D gene unclear. The clonotype was recovered from a human donor in good health (CMV status not recorded). Some clones in this sample may be carry-over from other donors' samples. Sequencing was carried out using PBMCs. In nucleotides, the sequence is TGTGCCAGCACGAGAGTTAGCAATCAGCCCCAGCATTTT. The resulting protein is CASTRVSNQPQHF. The reference TRBV28 and TRBJ1-5 proteins fill in what lies around the CDR3, so the full variable domain reads DVKVTQSSRYLVKRTGEKVFLECVQDMDHENMFWYRQDPGLGLRLIYFSYDVKMKEKGDIPEGYSVSREKKERFSLILESASTNQTSMYLCASTRVSNQPQHFGDGTRLSIL.